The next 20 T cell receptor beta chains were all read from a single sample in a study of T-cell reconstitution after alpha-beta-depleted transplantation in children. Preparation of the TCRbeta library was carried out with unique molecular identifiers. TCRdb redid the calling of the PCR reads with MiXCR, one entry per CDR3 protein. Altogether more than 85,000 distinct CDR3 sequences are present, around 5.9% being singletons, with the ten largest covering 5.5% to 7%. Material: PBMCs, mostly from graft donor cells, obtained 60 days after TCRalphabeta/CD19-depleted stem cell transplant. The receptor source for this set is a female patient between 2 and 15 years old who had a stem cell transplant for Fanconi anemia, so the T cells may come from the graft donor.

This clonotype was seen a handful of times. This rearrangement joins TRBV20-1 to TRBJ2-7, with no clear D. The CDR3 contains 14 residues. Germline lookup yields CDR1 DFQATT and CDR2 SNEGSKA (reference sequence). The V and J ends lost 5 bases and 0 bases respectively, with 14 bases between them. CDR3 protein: CSAQNMLSSYEQYF. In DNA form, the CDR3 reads TGCAGTGCTCAAAACATGTTGAGCTCCTACGAGCAGTACTTC.

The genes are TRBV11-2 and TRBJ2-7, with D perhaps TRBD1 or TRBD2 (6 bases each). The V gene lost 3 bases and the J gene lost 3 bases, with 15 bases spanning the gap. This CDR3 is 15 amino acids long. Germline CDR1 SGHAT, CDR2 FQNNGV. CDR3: CASSFVGGGFYEQYF. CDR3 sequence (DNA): TGTGCCAGCAGCTTTGTCGGGGGCGGATTCTACGAGCAGTACTTC.

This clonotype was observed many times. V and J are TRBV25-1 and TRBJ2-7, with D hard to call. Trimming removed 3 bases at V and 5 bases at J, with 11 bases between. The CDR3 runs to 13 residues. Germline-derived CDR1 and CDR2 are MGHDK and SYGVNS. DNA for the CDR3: TGTGCCAGCAGTGATCTACTCAGAGACGAGCAGTACTTC. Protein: CASSDLLRDEQYF.

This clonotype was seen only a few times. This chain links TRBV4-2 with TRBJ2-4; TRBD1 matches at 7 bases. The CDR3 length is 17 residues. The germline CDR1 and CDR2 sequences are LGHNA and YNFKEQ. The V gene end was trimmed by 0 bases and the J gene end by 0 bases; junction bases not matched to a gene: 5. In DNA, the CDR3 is TGTGCCAGCAGCCAAGAGGGGACAGCCCAAGCCAAAAACATTCAGTACTTC. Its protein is CASSQEGTAQAKNIQYF.

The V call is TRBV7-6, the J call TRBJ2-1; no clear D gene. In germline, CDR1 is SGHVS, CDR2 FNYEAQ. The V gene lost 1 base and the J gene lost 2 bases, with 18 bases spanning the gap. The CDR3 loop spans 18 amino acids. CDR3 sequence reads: CASSLVLFGSPAYNEQFF. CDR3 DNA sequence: TGTGCCAGCAGCTTAGTACTATTTGGGTCTCCAGCCTACAATGAGCAGTTCTTC.

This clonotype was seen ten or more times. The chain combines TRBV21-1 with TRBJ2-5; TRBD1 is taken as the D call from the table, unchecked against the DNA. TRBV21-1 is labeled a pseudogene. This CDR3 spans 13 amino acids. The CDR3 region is CASSWGQLETQYF. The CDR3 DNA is TGTGCCAGCAGCTGGGGACAGCTAGAGACCCAGTACTTC.

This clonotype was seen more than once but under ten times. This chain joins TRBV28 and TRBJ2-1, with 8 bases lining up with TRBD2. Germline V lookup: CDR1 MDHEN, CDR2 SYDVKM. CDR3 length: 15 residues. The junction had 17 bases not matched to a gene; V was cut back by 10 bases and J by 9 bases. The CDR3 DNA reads TGTGCCACAACCCTTAGCGGGGCCTTACTTGCTGAGCAGTTCTTC. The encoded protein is CATTLSGALLAEQFF. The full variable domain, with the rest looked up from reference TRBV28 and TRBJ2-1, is DVKVTQSSRYLVKRTGEKVFLECVQDMDHENMFWYRQDPGLGLRLIYFSYDVKMKEKGDIPEGYSVSREKKERFSLILESASTNQTSMYLCATTLSGALLAEQFFGPGTRLTVL.

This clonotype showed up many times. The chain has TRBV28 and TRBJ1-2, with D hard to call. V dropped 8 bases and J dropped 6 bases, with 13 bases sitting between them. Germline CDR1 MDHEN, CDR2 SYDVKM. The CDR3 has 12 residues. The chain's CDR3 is CASLTAPNGYTF. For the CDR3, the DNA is TGTGCCAGCCTGACGGCCCCGAATGGCTACACCTTC.

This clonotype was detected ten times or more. CDR3 sequence (DNA): TGTGCCAGCATTGAAAGTATGAACACTGAAGCTTTCTTT. Translated, it gives CASIESMNTEAFF. V gene TRBV12-3 or TRBV12-4 combines with J gene TRBJ1-1; D is unclear. With 7 bases removed from V and 0 bases from J, the gap between germline ends came to 9 bases. There are 13 residues in the CDR3.

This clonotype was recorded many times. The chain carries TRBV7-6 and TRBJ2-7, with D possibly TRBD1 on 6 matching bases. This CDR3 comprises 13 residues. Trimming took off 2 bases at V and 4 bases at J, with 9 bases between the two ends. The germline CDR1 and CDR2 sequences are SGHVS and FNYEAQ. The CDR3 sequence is CASSLQGPYEQYF. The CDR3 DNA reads TGTGCCAGCAGCTTACAGGGGCCTTACGAGCAGTACTTC.

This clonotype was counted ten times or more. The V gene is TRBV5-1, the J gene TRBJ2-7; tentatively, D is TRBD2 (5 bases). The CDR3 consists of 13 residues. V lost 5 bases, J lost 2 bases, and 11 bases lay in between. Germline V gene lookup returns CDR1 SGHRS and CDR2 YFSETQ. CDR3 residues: CASRGEIPYEQYF. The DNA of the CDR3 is TGCGCCAGCAGGGGAGAAATTCCCTACGAGCAGTACTTC. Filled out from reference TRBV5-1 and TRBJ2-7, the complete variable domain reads KAGVTQTPRYLIKTRGQQVTLSCSPISGHRSVSWYQQTPGQGLQFLFEYFSETQRNKGNFPGRFSGRQFSNSRSEMNVSTLELGDSALYLCASRGEIPYEQYFGPGTRLTVT.

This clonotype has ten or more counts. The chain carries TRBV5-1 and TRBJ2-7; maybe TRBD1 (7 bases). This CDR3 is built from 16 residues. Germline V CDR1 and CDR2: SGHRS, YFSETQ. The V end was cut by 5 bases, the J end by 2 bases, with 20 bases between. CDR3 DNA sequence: TGCGCCAGCAGGGACAGGACGCGGGGAGCTACCTACGAGCAGTACTTC. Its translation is CASRDRTRGATYEQYF.

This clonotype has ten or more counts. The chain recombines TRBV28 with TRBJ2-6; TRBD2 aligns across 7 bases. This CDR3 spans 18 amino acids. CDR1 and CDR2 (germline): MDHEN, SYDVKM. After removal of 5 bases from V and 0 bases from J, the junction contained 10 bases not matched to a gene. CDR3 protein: CASSPGTKRSSGANVLTF. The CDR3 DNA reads TGTGCCAGCAGTCCAGGGACTAAGCGGAGCTCTGGGGCCAACGTCCTGACTTTC.

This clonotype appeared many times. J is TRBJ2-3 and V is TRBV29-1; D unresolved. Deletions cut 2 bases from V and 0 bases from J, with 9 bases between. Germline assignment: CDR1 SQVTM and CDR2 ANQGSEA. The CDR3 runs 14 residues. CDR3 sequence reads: CSVEQTPSTDTQYF. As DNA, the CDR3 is TGCAGCGTTGAACAGACCCCTAGCACAGATACGCAGTATTTT.

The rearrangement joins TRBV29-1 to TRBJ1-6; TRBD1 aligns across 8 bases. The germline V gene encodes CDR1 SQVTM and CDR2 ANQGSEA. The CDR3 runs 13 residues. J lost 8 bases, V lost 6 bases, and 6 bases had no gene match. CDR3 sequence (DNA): TGCAGCGTAGGACAGGGCGGAGATTCACCCCTCCACTTT. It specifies CSVGQGGDSPLHF.

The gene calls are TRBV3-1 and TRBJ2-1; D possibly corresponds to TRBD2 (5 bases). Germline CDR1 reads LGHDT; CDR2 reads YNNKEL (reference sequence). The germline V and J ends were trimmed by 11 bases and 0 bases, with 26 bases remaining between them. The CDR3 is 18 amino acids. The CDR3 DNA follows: TGTGCCTTCAGCATCCGAGGGAAGCTCCGGAGCTCCTACAATGAGCAGTTCTTC. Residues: CAFSIRGKLRSSYNEQFF.

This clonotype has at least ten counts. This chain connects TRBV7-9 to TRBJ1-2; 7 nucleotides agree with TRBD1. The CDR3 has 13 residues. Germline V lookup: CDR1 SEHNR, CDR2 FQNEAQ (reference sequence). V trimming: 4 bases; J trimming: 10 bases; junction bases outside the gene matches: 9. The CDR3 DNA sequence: TGTGCCAGCAGCTGGGGACAGCTCAGGGCCTACACCTTC. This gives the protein CASSWGQLRAYTF. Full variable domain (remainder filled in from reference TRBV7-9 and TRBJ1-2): DTGVSQNPRHKITKRGQNVTFRCDPISEHNRLYWYRQTLGQGPEFLTYFQNEAQLEKSRLLSDRFSAERPKGSFSTLEIQRTEQGDSAMYLCASSWGQLRAYTFGSGTRLTVV.

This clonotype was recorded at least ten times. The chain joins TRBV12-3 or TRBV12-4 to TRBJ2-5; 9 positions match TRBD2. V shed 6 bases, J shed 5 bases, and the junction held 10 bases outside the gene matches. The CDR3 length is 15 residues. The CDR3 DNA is TGTGCCAGCAGACGATTAGCGGGAGCAAGGGAGACCCAGTACTTC. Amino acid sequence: CASRRLAGARETQYF.

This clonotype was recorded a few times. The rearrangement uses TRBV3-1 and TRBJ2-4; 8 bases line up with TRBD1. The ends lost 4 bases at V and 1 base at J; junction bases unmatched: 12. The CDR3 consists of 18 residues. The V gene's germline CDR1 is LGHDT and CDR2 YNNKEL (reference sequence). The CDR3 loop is CASSLFNFQGAAKNIQYF. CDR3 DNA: TGTGCCAGCAGCCTTTTTAATTTTCAGGGGGCGGCCAAAAACATTCAGTACTTC. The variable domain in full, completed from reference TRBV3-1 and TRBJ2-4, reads DTAVSQTPKYLVTQMGNDKSIKCEQNLGHDTMYWYKQDSKKFLKIMFSYNNKELIINETVPNRFSPKSPDKAHLNLHINSLELGDSAVYFCASSLFNFQGAAKNIQYFGAGTRLSVL.

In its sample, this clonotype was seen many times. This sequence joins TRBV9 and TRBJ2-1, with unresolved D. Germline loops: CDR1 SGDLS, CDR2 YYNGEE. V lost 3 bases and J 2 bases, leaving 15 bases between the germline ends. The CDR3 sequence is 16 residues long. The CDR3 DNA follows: TGTGCCAGCAGCGCCCGATCCATGCTGGCCTACAATGAGCAGTTCTTC. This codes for CASSARSMLAYNEQFF.